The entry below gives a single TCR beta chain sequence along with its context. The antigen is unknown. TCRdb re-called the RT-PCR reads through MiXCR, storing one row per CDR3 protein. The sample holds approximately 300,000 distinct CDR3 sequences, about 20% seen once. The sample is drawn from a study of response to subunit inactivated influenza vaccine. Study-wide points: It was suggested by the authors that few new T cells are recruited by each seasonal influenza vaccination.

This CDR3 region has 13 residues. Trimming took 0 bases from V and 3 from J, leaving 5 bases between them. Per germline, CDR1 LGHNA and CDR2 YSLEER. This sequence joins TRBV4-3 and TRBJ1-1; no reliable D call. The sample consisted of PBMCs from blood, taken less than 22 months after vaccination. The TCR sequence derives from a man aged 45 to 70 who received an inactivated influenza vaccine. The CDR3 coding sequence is TGCGCCAGCAGCCAAGATCCGGACACTGAAGCTTTCTTT. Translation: CASSQDPDTEAFF.